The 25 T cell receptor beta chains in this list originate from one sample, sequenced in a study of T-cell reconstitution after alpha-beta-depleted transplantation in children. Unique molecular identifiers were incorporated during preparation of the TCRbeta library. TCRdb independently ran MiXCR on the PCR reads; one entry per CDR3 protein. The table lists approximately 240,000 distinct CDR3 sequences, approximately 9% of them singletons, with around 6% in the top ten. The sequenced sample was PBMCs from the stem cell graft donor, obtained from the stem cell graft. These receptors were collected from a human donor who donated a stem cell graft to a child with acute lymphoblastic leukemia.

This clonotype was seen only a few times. The CDR3 sequence is CSARWTLATDTQYF. CDR3 DNA sequence: TGCAGTGCTAGGTGGACCCTCGCCACAGATACGCAGTATTTT. The V call is TRBV20-1, the J call TRBJ2-3; D uncertain. The CDR3 has 14 amino acids. V lost 3 bases and J 2 bases, leaving 12 bases between the germline ends. CDR1 and CDR2 (germline): DFQATT, SNEGSKA (reference sequence).

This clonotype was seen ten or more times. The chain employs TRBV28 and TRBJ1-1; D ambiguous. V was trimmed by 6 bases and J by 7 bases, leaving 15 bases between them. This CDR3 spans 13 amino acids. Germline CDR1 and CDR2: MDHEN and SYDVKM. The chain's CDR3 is CASRLIESNEAFF. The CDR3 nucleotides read TGTGCCAGCAGGCTCATAGAGTCTAATGAAGCTTTCTTT.

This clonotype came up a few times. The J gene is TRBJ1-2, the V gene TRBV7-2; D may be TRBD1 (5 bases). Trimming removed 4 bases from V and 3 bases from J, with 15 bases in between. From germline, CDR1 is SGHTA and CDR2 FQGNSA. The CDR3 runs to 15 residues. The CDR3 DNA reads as TGTGCCAGCAGCTCTTCCACGGGACCCTACTATGGCTACACCTTC. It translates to CASSSSTGPYYGYTF.

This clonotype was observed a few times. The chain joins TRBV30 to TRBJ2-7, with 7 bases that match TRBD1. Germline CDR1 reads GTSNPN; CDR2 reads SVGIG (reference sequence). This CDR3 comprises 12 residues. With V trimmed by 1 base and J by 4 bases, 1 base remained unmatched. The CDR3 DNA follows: TGTGCCTGGAGTGCAGGGGGTTACGAGCAGTACTTC. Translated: CAWSAGGYEQYF.

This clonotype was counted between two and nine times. CDR3 region: CSASRGRGPTGANVLTF. The CDR3 DNA sequence: TGCAGTGCTAGTCGGGGCAGGGGCCCGACAGGGGCCAACGTCCTGACTTTC. The chain employs TRBV20-1 and TRBJ2-6, with D possibly TRBD1 on 6 matching bases. CDR1 and CDR2 from the germline V gene are DFQATT and SNEGSKA (reference sequence). The V end was cut by 3 bases, the J end by 4 bases, with 19 bases between. The CDR3 runs 17 residues.

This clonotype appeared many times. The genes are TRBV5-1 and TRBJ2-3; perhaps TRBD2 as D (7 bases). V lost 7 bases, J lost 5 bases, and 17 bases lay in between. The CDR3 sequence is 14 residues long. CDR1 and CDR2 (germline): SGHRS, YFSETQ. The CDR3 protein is CASQEGGRKDTQYF. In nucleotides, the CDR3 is TGCGCCAGCCAGGAGGGGGGGAGGAAAGATACGCAGTATTTT.

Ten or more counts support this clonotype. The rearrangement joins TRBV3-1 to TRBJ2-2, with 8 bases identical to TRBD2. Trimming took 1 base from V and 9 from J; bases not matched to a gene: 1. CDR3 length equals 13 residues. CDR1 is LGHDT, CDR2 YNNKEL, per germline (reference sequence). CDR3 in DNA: TGTGCCAGCAGCCAAGCTAGCGGGTGGGAGCTGTTTTTT. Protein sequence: CASSQASGWELFF.

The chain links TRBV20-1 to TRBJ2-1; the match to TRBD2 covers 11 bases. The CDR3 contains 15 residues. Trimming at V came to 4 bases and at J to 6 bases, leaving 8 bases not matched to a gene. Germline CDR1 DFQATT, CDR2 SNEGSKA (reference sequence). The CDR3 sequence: CSATPGLAGGNEQFF. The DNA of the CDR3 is TGCAGTGCTACCCCAGGGCTAGCGGGGGGCAATGAGCAGTTCTTC.

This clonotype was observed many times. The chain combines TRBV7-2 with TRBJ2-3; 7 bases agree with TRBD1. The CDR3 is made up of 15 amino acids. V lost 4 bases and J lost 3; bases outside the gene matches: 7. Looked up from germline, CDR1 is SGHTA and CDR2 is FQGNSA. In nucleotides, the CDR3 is TGTGCCAGCAGCTCAGGGGGACAGAGGACAGATACGCAGTATTTT. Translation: CASSSGGQRTDTQYF. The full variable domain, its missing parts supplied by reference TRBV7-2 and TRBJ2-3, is GAGVSQSPSNKVTEKGKDVELRCDPISGHTALYWYRQSLGQGLEFLIYFQGNSAPDKSGLPSDRFSAERTGGSVSTLTIQRTQQEDSAVYLCASSSGGQRTDTQYFGPGTRLTVL.

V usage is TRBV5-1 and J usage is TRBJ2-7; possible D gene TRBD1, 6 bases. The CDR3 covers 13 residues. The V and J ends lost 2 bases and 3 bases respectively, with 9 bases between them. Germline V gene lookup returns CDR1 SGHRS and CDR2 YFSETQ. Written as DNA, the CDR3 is TGCGCCAGCAGCTTAGGGGGTATCTACGAGCAGTACTTC. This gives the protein CASSLGGIYEQYF.

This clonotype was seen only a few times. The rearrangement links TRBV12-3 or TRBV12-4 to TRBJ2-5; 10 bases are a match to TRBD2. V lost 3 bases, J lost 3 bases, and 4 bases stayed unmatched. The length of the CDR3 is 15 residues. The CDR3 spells CASSLDSGGKETQYF. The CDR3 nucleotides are TGTGCCAGCAGTTTGGATAGCGGGGGGAAAGAGACCCAGTACTTC.

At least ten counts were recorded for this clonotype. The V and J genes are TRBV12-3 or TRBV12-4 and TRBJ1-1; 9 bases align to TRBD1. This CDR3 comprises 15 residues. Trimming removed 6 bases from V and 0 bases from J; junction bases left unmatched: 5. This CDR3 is CASRGQGLMNTEAFF. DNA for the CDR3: TGTGCCAGCAGAGGACAGGGGCTCATGAACACTGAAGCTTTCTTT.

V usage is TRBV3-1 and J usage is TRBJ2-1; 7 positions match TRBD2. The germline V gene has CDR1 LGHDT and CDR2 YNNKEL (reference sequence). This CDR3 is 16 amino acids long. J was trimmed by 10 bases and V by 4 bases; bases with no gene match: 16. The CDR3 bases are TGTGCCAGCAGCCTCCTCAGCGGGATAACTCGCAGCGAGCAGTTCTTC. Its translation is CASSLLSGITRSEQFF.

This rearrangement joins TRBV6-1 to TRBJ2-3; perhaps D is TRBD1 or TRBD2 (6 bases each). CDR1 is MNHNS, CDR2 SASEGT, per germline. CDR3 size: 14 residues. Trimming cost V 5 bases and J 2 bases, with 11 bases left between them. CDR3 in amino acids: CASSQRGVTDTQYF. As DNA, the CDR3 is TGTGCCAGCAGTCAAAGGGGGGTCACAGATACGCAGTATTTT.

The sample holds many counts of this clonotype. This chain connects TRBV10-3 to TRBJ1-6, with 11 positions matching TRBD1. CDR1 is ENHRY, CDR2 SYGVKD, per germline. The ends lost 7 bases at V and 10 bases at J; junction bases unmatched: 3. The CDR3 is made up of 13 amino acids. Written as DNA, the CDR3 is TGTGCCATCACGGGGACAGGGGGATCACCCCTCCACTTT. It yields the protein CAITGTGGSPLHF.

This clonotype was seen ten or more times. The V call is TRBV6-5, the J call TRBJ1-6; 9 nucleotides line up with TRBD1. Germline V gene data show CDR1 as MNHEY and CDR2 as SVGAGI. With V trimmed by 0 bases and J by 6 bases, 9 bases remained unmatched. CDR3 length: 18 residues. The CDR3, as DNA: TGTGCCAGCAGTTACTCGCAAAATCCGGGACAGGGTAATTCACCCCTCCACTTT. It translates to CASSYSQNPGQGNSPLHF.

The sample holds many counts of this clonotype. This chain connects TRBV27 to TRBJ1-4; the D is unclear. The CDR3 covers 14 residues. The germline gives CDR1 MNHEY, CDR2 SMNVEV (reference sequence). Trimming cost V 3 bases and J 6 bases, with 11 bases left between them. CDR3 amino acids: CASSFSRDYEKLFF. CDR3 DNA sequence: TGTGCCAGCAGTTTTTCTAGGGATTATGAAAAACTGTTTTTT.

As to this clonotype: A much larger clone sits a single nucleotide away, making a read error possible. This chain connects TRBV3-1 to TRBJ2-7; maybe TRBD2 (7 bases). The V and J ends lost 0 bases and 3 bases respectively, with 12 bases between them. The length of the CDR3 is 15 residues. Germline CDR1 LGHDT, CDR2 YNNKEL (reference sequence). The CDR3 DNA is TGTGCCAGCAGCCAAGACAGGGGAGGGGGCTACGAGCAGTACTTC. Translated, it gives CASSQDRGGGYEQYF.

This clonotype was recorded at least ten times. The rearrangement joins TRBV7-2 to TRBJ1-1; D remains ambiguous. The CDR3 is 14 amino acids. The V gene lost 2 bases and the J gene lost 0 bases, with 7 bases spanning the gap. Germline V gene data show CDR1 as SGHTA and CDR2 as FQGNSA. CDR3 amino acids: CASSLRNLNTEAFF. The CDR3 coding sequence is TGTGCCAGCAGCTTACGGAACTTGAACACTGAAGCTTTCTTT.

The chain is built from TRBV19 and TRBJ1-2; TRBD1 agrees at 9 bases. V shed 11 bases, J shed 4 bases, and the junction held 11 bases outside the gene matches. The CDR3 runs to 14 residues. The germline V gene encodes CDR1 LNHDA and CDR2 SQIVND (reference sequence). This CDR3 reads CAARGTGNGYGYTF. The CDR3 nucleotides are TGTGCCGCCAGAGGGACAGGGAATGGCTATGGCTACACCTTC.

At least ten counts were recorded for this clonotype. The CDR3 region is CASSLYQSSTGELFF. The CDR3 DNA reads as TGTGCCAGCAGTTTATATCAGTCGAGCACCGGGGAGCTGTTTTTT. The gene calls are TRBV27 and TRBJ2-2; D is unclear. The germline V and J ends were trimmed by 1 base and 4 bases, with 10 bases remaining between them. Germline V gene lookup returns CDR1 MNHEY and CDR2 SMNVEV (reference sequence). The CDR3 runs 15 residues.

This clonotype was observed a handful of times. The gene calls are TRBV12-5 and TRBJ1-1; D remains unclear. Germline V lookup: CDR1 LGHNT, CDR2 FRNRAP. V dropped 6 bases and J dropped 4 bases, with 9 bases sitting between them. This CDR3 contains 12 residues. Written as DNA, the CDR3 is TGTGCTAGTGGCCCGGGGAGCACTGAAGCTTTCTTT. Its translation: CASGPGSTEAFF.

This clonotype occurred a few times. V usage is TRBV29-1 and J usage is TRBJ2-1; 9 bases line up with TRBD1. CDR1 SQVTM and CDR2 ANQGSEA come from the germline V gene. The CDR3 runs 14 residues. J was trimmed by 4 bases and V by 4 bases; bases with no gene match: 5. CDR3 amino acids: CSVGKGQGYNEQFF. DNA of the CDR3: TGCAGCGTTGGCAAGGGACAGGGATACAATGAGCAGTTCTTC.

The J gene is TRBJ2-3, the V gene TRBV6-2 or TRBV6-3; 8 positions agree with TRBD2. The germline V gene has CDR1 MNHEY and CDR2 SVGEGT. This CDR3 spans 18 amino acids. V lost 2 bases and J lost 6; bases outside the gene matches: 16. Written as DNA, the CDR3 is TGTGCCAGCAGTTACCCTGGACTAGCCGGCGAGAACCGGGATACGCAGTATTTT. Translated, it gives CASSYPGLAGENRDTQYF.

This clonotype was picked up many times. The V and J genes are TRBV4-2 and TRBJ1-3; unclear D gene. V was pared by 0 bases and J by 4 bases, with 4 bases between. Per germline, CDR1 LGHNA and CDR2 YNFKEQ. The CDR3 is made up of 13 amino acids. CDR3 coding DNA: TGTGCCAGCAGCCAAGATCGGGGAAACACCATATATTTT. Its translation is CASSQDRGNTIYF.